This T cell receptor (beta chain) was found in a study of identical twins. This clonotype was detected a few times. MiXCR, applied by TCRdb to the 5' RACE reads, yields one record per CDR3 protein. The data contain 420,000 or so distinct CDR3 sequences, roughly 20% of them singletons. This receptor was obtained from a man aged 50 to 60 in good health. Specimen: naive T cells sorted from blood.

CDR3 region: CASSSDRPYNEQFF. CDR3 coding DNA: TGTGCCAGCAGCTCCGACAGGCCTTACAATGAGCAGTTCTTC. The genes are TRBV7-9 and TRBJ2-1; D might be TRBD1 (6 bases). V was clipped by 4 bases and J by 4 bases, with 11 bases between them. CDR1 SEHNR and CDR2 FQNEAQ come from the germline V gene (reference sequence). This CDR3 has 14 residues.